A single sample gave rise to the 30 T cell receptor beta chains below, sequenced in a study of CD4+ T cells in melanoma. Clones were read by immunoSEQ multiplex PCR, and TCRdb kept only the in-frame ones, dropping some. There are approximately 9,600 clones in the sample; around 62% occur only once, and around a quarter lies in the top ten. Sample: cells from a culture (not recorded whether cultured in vitro). The source of these receptors is a human donor with melanoma.

This clone was seen a single time. The V and J genes are TRBV4-1 and TRBJ2-7; no clear D gene. The CDR3 consists of 16 residues. CDR1 MGHRA and CDR2 YSYEKL come from the germline V gene. V shed 4 bases and J shed 1 base, with 17 bases lying between them. CDR3 amino acids: CASSPRPGQESYEQYF. The DNA for the CDR3 is TGCGCCAGCAGCCCGCGGCCAGGCCAAGAGTCCTACGAGCAGTACTTC.

This chain uses TRBV19 with TRBJ2-7; D is undetermined. The V end lost 3 bases, the J end lost 6 bases, and 6 bases lay between the germline ends. There are 11 residues in the CDR3. The V gene's germline CDR1 is LNHDA and CDR2 SQIVND (reference sequence). The CDR3 here is CASSMIREQYF. The CDR3 region has the DNA TGTGCCAGTAGTATGATCCGCGAGCAGTACTTC.

V and J are TRBV6-5 and TRBJ1-6; D remains ambiguous. Germline V CDR1 and CDR2: MNHEY, SVGAGI. This CDR3 is 14 amino acids long. V was cut by 2 bases and J by 10 bases, with 12 bases left in between. In nucleotides, the CDR3 is TGTGCCAGCAGTTACGATGGGAGTCGGTCACCCCTCCACTTT. Its protein product is CASSYDGSRSPLHF.

The chain combines TRBV4-1 with TRBJ2-3, with 10 bases identical to TRBD2. The V gene's germline CDR1 is MGHRA and CDR2 YSYEKL. The V segment lost 3 bases and the J segment 7 bases; nucleotides outside the gene matches: 10. The CDR3 has 16 residues. The CDR3 region has the DNA TGCGCCAGCAGCCAGGAGCCTACTAGCGGGGTGTATACGCAGTATTTT. It specifies CASSQEPTSGVYTQYF.

The rearrangement joins TRBV7-6 to TRBJ1-3; D is unclear. CDR1 SGHVS and CDR2 FNYEAQ come from the germline V gene. The V and J ends lost 3 bases and 1 base respectively, with 7 bases between them. The CDR3 runs to 14 residues. CDR3 loop: CASSLGMSGNTIYF. The CDR3, as DNA: TGTGCCAGCAGCTTGGGGATGTCTGGAAACACCATATATTTT.

This clone has just a few counts. V usage is TRBV5-1 and J usage is TRBJ2-3, with TRBD2 identical over 13 bases. Germline values: CDR1 SGHRS, CDR2 YFSETQ. V dropped 4 bases and J dropped 1; count of bases not matched to a gene: 6. The CDR3 length is 17 residues. CDR3 bases: TGCGCCAGCAGCCTATGGACTAGCGGGGGCGGCACAGATACGCAGTATTTT. Protein: CASSLWTSGGGTDTQYF.

This rearrangement joins TRBV9 to TRBJ2-6; D perhaps matches TRBD1 (6 bases). The V gene lost 0 bases and the J gene lost 0 bases, with 13 bases spanning the gap. The CDR3 is 18 residues long. The germline V gene encodes CDR1 SGDLS and CDR2 YYNGEE. In nucleotides, the CDR3 is TGTGCCAGCAGCGTAGCCGGGGACACTTACTCTGGGGCCAACGTCCTGACTTTC. Its protein is CASSVAGDTYSGANVLTF.

V gene TRBV5-8 combines with J gene TRBJ2-5; D unresolved. The germline V gene encodes CDR1 SGHTS and CDR2 YDEGEE. V was cut by 0 bases and J by 4 bases, with 10 bases left in between. The CDR3 totals 14 residues. This CDR3 is CASSLVFSRETQYF. The CDR3 DNA reads as TGTGCCAGCAGCTTGGTTTTTTCCCGAGAGACCCAGTACTTC.

Points on this clone: A junction boundary mismatches the germline segment, possibly from a read error. This sequence joins TRBV7-8 and TRBJ2-2; perhaps TRBD2 as D (7 bases). CDR3 length equals 15 residues. The germline gives CDR1 SGHVS, CDR2 FQNEAQ. CDR3 in amino acids: CASSLGSGGTGELSF. Written as DNA, the CDR3 is TGTGCCAGCAGCTTAGGCTCGGGGGGCACCGGGGAGCTGTCTTTT. The variable domain in full, with the rest retrieved from reference TRBV7-8 and TRBJ2-2, is GAGVSQSPRYKVAKRGQDVALRCDPISGHVSLFWYQQALGQGPEFLTYFQNEAQLDKSGLPSDRFFAERPEGSVSTLKIQRTQQEDSAVYLCASSLGSGGTGELSFGEGSRLTVL.

V is TRBV19 and J is TRBJ2-7, with 7 positions matching TRBD2. The V and J ends lost 4 bases and 0 bases, in that order; junction bases with no gene match: 3. The CDR3 has 14 residues. In germline, CDR1 is LNHDA, CDR2 SQIVND (reference sequence). This CDR3 is CASSTIAGSYEQYF. The DNA for the CDR3 is TGTGCCAGTAGTACCATAGCGGGCTCCTACGAGCAGTACTTC.

This clone was picked up a small number of times. The V and J genes are TRBV29-1 and TRBJ1-1, with no clear D. Germline V gene lookup returns CDR1 SQVTM and CDR2 ANQGSEA. V dropped 4 bases and J dropped 4 bases, with 4 bases sitting between them. This CDR3 comprises 10 residues. This CDR3 is CSVVVTEAFF. For the CDR3, the DNA is TGCAGCGTTGTAGTCACTGAAGCTTTCTTT.

This clone was seen a few times. This chain links TRBV18 with TRBJ2-5, with unresolved D. The CDR3 covers 14 residues. Trimming cost V 3 bases and J 3 bases, with 11 bases left between them. CDR1 KGHSH and CDR2 LQKENI come from the germline V gene. This chain's CDR3 is CASSPTMKEETQYF. In nucleotides, the CDR3 is TGTGCCAGCTCACCTACGATGAAGGAAGAGACCCAGTACTTC.

The J gene is TRBJ2-5, the V gene TRBV5-4, with D unresolved. Trimming took off 2 bases at V and 0 bases at J, with 8 bases between the two ends. The CDR3 runs 14 residues. Germline assignment: CDR1 SGHNT and CDR2 YYREEE (reference sequence). CDR3 protein: CASSLGPNQETQYF. The CDR3 DNA follows: TGTGCCAGCAGCTTAGGACCCAACCAAGAGACCCAGTACTTC.

The chain combines TRBV5-1 with TRBJ2-7; 7 nucleotides line up with TRBD1. Germline assignment: CDR1 SGHRS and CDR2 YFSETQ. The CDR3 has 19 residues. The V and J ends lost 2 bases and 1 base, in that order; junction bases with no gene match: 18. CDR3 nucleotides: TGCGCCAGCAGCTTACCGCTAGAACCTCTCGGGACAGAGTCCTACGAGCAGTACTTC. Translating gives CASSLPLEPLGTESYEQYF.

The CDR3 sequence is CASATQGLGTEAFF. Here the CDR3 DNA reads TGTGCCAGCGCGACACAGGGTCTTGGCACTGAAGCTTTCTTT. The rearrangement uses TRBV2 and TRBJ1-1; a weak D match, TRBD1 (6 bases). Deletions cut 8 bases from V and 4 bases from J, with 17 bases between. Per germline, CDR1 SNHLY and CDR2 FYNNEI. The CDR3 runs to 14 residues. Variable domain in full (rest from reference TRBV2 and TRBJ1-1): EPEVTQTPSHQVTQMGQEVILRCVPISNHLYFYWYRQILGQKVEFLVSFYNNEISEKSEIFDDQFSVERPDGSNFTLKIRSTKLEDSAMYFCASATQGLGTEAFFGQGTRLTVV.

The CDR3 region is CASRDGSGANVLTF. DNA for the CDR3: TGTGCCAGCAGGGACGGCTCTGGGGCCAACGTCCTGACTTTC. The chain links TRBV2 to TRBJ2-6; unclear D gene. The CDR3 runs 14 residues. The V gene's germline CDR1 is SNHLY and CDR2 FYNNEI. Trimming shortened V by 6 bases and J by 0 bases, and 6 bases separated the two germline ends.

This clone is labeled medium-sized. This chain connects TRBV19 to TRBJ1-2; no reliable D call. Trimming took off 0 bases at V and 9 bases at J, with 14 bases between the two ends. Germline CDR1 reads LNHDA; CDR2 reads SQIVND (reference sequence). CDR3 length equals 14 residues. CDR3 protein: CASSIDLVSRRYTF. CDR3 in DNA: TGTGCCAGTAGTATAGATCTCGTCTCACGACGCTACACCTTC.

The rearrangement uses TRBV27 and TRBJ1-5, with 11 bases that match TRBD1. CDR1 and CDR2 from the germline V gene are MNHEY and SMNVEV (reference sequence). CDR3 length: 16 residues. Trimming removed 4 bases from V and 6 bases from J; junction bases left unmatched: 8. The CDR3 region has the DNA TGTGCCAGCAGTTCAGGACAGGGGGCTTTGGGTCAGCCCCAGCATTTT. Its translation: CASSSGQGALGQPQHF.

The chain carries TRBV9 and TRBJ2-3, with TRBD2 matching over 16 bases. CDR1 SGDLS and CDR2 YYNGEE come from the germline V gene. V lost 2 bases, J lost 5 bases, and 5 bases stayed unmatched. The CDR3 length is 17 residues. The CDR3 DNA sequence: TGTGCCAGCAGCGTGGGACTAGCGGGGGGGCCGATAGATACGCAGTATTTT. Translating it yields CASSVGLAGGPIDTQYF. Together with reference TRBV9 and TRBJ2-3, the CDR3 gives the full variable domain: DSGVTQTPKHLITATGQRVTLRCSPRSGDLSVYWYQQSLDQGLQFLIQYYNGEERAKGNILERFSAQQFPDLHSELNLSSLELGDSALYFCASSVGLAGGPIDTQYFGPGTRLTVL.

This clone was counted a few times. This rearrangement joins TRBV7-2 to TRBJ2-7; D is perhaps TRBD1 (6 bases). The CDR3 length is 13 residues. The V and J ends lost 2 bases and 7 bases respectively, with 12 bases between them. Germline V gene sequence: CDR1 SGHTA, CDR2 FQGNSA. The CDR3, as DNA: TGTGCCAGCAGCTTAAAGGGGGTTACGGAGCAGTACTTC. This gives the protein CASSLKGVTEQYF.

This clone was detected a few times. The chain is built from TRBV5-1 and TRBJ2-1; no reliable D call. In germline, CDR1 is SGHRS, CDR2 YFSETQ. CDR3 length: 12 residues. Trimming shortened V by 0 bases and J by 7 bases, and 5 bases separated the two germline ends. The CDR3: CASSLGWNEQFF. CDR3 in DNA: TGCGCCAGCAGCTTGGGATGGAATGAGCAGTTCTTC.

Turning to this clone: Compared with germline, one end of the junction differs, possibly owing to a read error. V and J are TRBV6-6 and TRBJ1-2; TRBD1 agrees at 7 bases. Germline CDR1 is MNHNY and CDR2 is SVGAGI (reference sequence). The CDR3 consists of 13 residues. DNA of the CDR3: TGTGCCAGCAGTTACAACGACAGGGCAACCCACAGCTTC. Translating it yields CASSYNDRATHSF.

This clone appeared a few times. The chain employs TRBV2 and TRBJ1-2; 7 positions agree with TRBD1. The ends lost 1 base at V and 11 bases at J; junction bases unmatched: 13. This CDR3 contains 15 residues. CDR1 and CDR2 from the germline V gene are SNHLY and FYNNEI. This CDR3 reads CASSEGIGRGSWYTF. The CDR3 bases are TGTGCCAGCAGTGAAGGAATCGGCAGGGGGAGCTGGTACACCTTC. Variable domain in full (rest from reference TRBV2 and TRBJ1-2): EPEVTQTPSHQVTQMGQEVILRCVPISNHLYFYWYRQILGQKVEFLVSFYNNEISEKSEIFDDQFSVERPDGSNFTLKIRSTKLEDSAMYFCASSEGIGRGSWYTFGSGTRLTVV.

The V gene is TRBV5-1, the J gene TRBJ2-5, with D perhaps matching TRBD1 (5 bases). CDR3 size: 17 residues. V gave up 3 bases and J gave up 4 bases, with 22 bases separating them. Looked up from germline, CDR1 is SGHRS and CDR2 is YFSETQ. CDR3: CASSSQILGQGGETQYF. The CDR3 DNA reads TGCGCCAGCAGCTCCCAAATTTTAGGGCAGGGCGGAGAGACCCAGTACTTC.

For this clone: The sample holds other DNA sequences that translate to the same CDR3. This chain uses TRBV10-2 with TRBJ2-5; the D gene is possibly TRBD1 (6 bases). This CDR3 spans 13 amino acids. Deletions cut 5 bases from V and 1 base from J, with 8 bases between. CDR1 is WSHSY and CDR2 is SAAADI in the germline V gene. The CDR3 region is CASSWTAQETQYF. The CDR3 nucleotides read TGCGCCAGCAGTTGGACAGCCCAAGAGACCCAGTACTTC.

This chain connects TRBV18 to TRBJ1-1, with TRBD1 identical over 8 bases. With 3 bases clipped from V and 9 bases from J, the junction kept 12 bases outside the gene matches. The germline CDR1 and CDR2 sequences are KGHSH and LQKENI. CDR3 length equals 15 residues. The CDR3 reads CASSPGTGARAQAFF. The CDR3 nucleotides are TGTGCCAGCTCACCCGGGACAGGCGCAAGAGCCCAAGCTTTCTTT.

The rearrangement joins TRBV27 to TRBJ2-7; 8 bases fit TRBD1. CDR1 is MNHEY and CDR2 is SMNVEV in the germline V gene (reference sequence). With V trimmed by 6 bases and J by 6 bases, 13 bases remained unmatched. This CDR3 spans 15 amino acids. Here the CDR3 DNA reads TGTGCCAGCAGATTGTGGACAGGGAAAATGGGCGAGCAGTACTTC. It translates to CASRLWTGKMGEQYF.

This clone was observed once. The chain links TRBV10-3 to TRBJ1-1, with no clear D. CDR1 ENHRY and CDR2 SYGVKD come from the germline V gene. Trimming pared 0 bases from V and 5 bases from J, leaving 19 bases between. This CDR3 comprises 17 residues. The CDR3 reads CAISESTRRAMGTEAFF. The CDR3 nucleotides read TGTGCCATCAGTGAGTCGACTAGACGGGCGATGGGGACTGAAGCTTTCTTT.

The chain is built from TRBV7-6 and TRBJ2-1; D not resolved. Trimming left V 6 bases short and J 4 bases short, with 10 bases between. The CDR3 has 13 amino acids. Germline CDR1 reads SGHVS; CDR2 reads FNYEAQ. CDR3 bases: TGTGCCAGCAGTCTCGAACCGTACAATGAGCAGTTCTTC. Translating gives CASSLEPYNEQFF.

A few counts support this clone. The J gene is TRBJ2-2, the V gene TRBV23-1, with 7 bases matching TRBD2. TRBV23-1 qualifies as an ORF whose function is uncertain. The CDR3 loop spans 17 amino acids. V shed 4 bases, J shed 4 bases, and the junction held 12 bases outside the gene matches. Here the CDR3 DNA reads TGCGCCAGCAGTCCTCCGCGGGGGTATAGTTGCACCGGGGAGCTGTTTTTT. Translating gives CASSPPRGYSCTGELFF.